What follows are 5 T cell receptor beta chains derived from one specimen sequenced in a study of shared clonotypes between healthy human individuals. Profiling relied on immunoSEQ multiplex PCR, and the TCRdb table lists in-frame clones only, not all of them. The repertoire holds around 700,000 clones, with more than 70% as singletons. The material sequenced was memory CD4+ T cells sorted from blood. Subset in this sample: CD45RA-negative fraction. The receptor source for this set is a woman aged 25 to 39 in good health.

The V call is TRBV18, the J call TRBJ2-2, with TRBD2 matching over 8 bases. Germline V gene data show CDR1 as KGHSH and CDR2 as LQKENI. With 3 bases clipped from V and 1 base from J, the junction kept 1 base outside the gene matches. The CDR3 runs to 15 residues. The CDR3 region has the DNA TGTGCCAGCTCACCGGGACTAGGGAACACCGGGGAGCTGTTTTTT. Translating gives CASSPGLGNTGELFF.

The chain has TRBV5-1 and TRBJ1-5; no firm D call. The germline CDR1 and CDR2 sequences are SGHRS and YFSETQ. The length of the CDR3 is 14 residues. Trimming took off 0 bases at V and 6 bases at J, with 10 bases between the two ends. CDR3 amino acids: CASSLAGEGQPQHF. Here the CDR3 DNA reads TGCGCCAGCAGCTTGGCCGGGGAGGGTCAGCCCCAGCATTTT.

The chain uses TRBV4-1 and TRBJ2-1; 13 nucleotides match TRBD2. Germline V gene data show CDR1 as MGHRA and CDR2 as YSYEKL. The V gene end was trimmed by 1 base and the J gene end by 9 bases; junction bases not matched to a gene: 6. The CDR3 spans 16 residues. CDR3: CASSQVGTSGKAEQFF. DNA of the CDR3: TGCGCCAGCAGCCAAGTCGGGACTAGCGGGAAGGCTGAGCAGTTCTTC.

There are a few counts of this clone. The chain uses TRBV25-1 and TRBJ2-3, with 8 bases that match TRBD2. Losses at the gene ends were 3 bases for V and 4 bases for J; bases not matched to a gene: 9. This CDR3 is built from 16 residues. Germline V gene lookup returns CDR1 MGHDK and CDR2 SYGVNS. In DNA form, the CDR3 reads TGTGCCAGCAGTGATTTCCGAGCGGGAGCGTCAGATACGCAGTATTTT. Protein sequence: CASSDFRAGASDTQYF. Together with reference TRBV25-1 and TRBJ2-3, the CDR3 gives the full variable domain: EADIYQTPRYLVIGTGKKITLECSQTMGHDKMYWYQQDPGMELHLIHYSYGVNSTEKGDLSSESTVSRIRTEHFPLTLESARPSHTSQYLCASSDFRAGASDTQYFGPGTRLTVL.

The CDR3 DNA reads as TGTGCCAGCAGCTTAAGAGTGCTAGCGGGCGCACAAGAGACCCAGTACTTC. It yields the protein CASSLRVLAGAQETQYF. This rearrangement joins TRBV7-8 to TRBJ2-5; TRBD2 aligns across 8 bases. There are 17 residues in the CDR3. Germline trimming cut 2 bases from V and 2 bases from J; bases unmatched to any gene: 10. Germline loops: CDR1 SGHVS, CDR2 FQNEAQ.